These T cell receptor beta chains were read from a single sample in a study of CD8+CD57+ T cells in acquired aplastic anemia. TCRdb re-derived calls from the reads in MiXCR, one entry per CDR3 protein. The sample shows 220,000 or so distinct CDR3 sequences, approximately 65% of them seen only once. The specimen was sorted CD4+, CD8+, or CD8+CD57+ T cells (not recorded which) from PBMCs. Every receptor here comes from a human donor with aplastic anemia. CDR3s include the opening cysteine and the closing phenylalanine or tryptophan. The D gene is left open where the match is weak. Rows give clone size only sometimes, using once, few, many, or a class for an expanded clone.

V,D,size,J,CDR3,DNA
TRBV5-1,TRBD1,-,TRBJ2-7,CASSLEGARSYSSYEQYF,TGCGCCAGCAGCTTGGAGGGGGCCAGGAGTTACAGCTCCTACGAGCAGTACTTC
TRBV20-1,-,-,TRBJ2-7,CGARVPQVTYEQYF,TGCGGTGCTAGAGTACCACAGGTTACCTACGAGCAGTACTTC
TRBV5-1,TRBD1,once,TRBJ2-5,CASTQGLVGPLWAEETQYF,TGCGCCAGTACACAGGGGTTGGTAGGGCCCCTGTGGGCCGAAGAGACCCAGTACTTC
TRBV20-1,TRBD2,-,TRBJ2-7,CSARDMFLAGVYEQYF,TGCAGTGCTAGAGATATGTTTCTAGCGGGAGTATACGAGCAGTACTTC
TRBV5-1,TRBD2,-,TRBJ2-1,CASSPSTSGLTYNEQFF,TGCGCCAGCAGCCCCTCGACTAGCGGTCTGACCTACAATGAGCAGTTCTTC
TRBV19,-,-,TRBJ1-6,CASSTGITNSPLHF,TGTGCCAGTAGCACAGGCATTACGAATTCACCCCTCCACTTT
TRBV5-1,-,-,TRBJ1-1,CASTMTGMNTEAFF,TGCGCCAGCACCATGACGGGGATGAACACTGAAGCTTTCTTT
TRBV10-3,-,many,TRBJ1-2,CATEGGSYGYTF,TGTGCCACCGAGGGGGGGTCCTATGGCTACACCTTC
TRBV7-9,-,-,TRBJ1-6,CASSLGLGVNSPLHF,TGTGCCAGCAGCTTGGGTCTCGGGGTGAACTCACCCCTCCACTTT
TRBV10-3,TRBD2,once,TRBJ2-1,CAIRGGGLSSYNEQFF,TGTGCCATCAGGGGGGGGGGACTAAGCTCCTACAATGAGCAGTTCTTC
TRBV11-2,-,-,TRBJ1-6,CASSFAGDSSPLHF,TGTGCCAGCAGCTTTGCTGGGGATAGTTCACCCCTCCACTTT
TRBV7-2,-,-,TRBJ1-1,CASSLTQGGSEAFF,TGTGCCAGCAGCTTAACACAGGGTGGATCTGAAGCTTTCTTT
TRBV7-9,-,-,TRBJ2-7,CASSYDSYEQYF,TGTGCCAGCAGCTATGACAGCTACGAGCAGTACTTC
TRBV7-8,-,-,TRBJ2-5,CASSWAQTQYF,TGTGCCAGCAGCTGGGCCCAGACCCAGTACTTC
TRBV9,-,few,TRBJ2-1,CASSPGGTGDEQFF,TGTGCCAGCAGCCCGGGCGGGACGGGGGATGAGCAGTTCTTC
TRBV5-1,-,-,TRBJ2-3,CASSPSLSATDTQYF,TGTGCCAGCAGCCCCTCCCTAAGCGCCACAGATACGCAGTATTTT
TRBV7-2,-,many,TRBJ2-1,CASSLGAVVVAYNEQFF,TGTGCCAGCAGCTTAGGGGCCGTGGTGGTCGCCTACAATGAGCAGTTCTTC
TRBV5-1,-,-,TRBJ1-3,CASSPTGRAGNTIYF,TGCGCCAGCAGCCCAACAGGGAGGGCGGGAAACACCATATATTTT
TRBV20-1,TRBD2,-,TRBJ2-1,CSARDHSGEQFF,TGCAGTGCTAGAGACCATAGCGGGGAGCAGTTCTTC
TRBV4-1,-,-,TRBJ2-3,CASSQKGGTGTDTQYF,TGCGCCAGCAGCCAAAAAGGCGGGACTGGCACAGATACGCAGTATTTT
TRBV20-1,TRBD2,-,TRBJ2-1,CSARGTSGNDEQFF,TGCAGTGCTAGAGGGACTAGCGGGAACGATGAGCAGTTCTTC
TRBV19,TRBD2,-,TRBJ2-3,CASRVSGGAKFIGDTQYF,TGTGCCAGTCGGGTTAGCGGGGGGGCTAAATTCATCGGGGATACGCAGTATTTT
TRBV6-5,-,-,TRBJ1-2,CASRRDWGYGYTF,TGTGCCAGCCGGAGGGATTGGGGCTATGGCTACACCTTC
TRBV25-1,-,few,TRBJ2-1,CASSSGWPNNEQFF,TGTGCCAGCAGTTCAGGGTGGCCCAACAATGAGCAGTTCTTC
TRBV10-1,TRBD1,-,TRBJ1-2,CANPRRGRGYTF,TGCGCCAACCCCCGGAGGGGGCGTGGCTACACCTTC
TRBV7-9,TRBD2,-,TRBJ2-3,CASSYWTSGGTDTQYF,TGTGCCAGCAGCTACTGGACTAGCGGGGGGACAGATACGCAGTATTTT